The following is a T cell receptor (beta chain) sequence with its context. The sample holds a few counts of this clonotype. Its specific antigen is unknown. Per-nucleotide qualities are absent, and no much larger clonotype sits a single base away. This entry belongs to a study of T cells after yellow fever vaccination (dated by TCRdb to about 2019). Looking at the study overall: Libraries from fractions with low cell numbers were prepared with the SMART-Seq v4 Ultra Low Input RNA kit. To track T-cell clones before and after primary and booster YFV17D yellow fever vaccination, bulk TCR alpha and beta repertoires were sequenced longitudinally. Bulk PBMC replicates and cell subsets were isolated from blood drawn at multiple timepoints before and after both primary and secondary immunization. Two healthy male donors, one aged 18 to 29 and one aged 30 to 40 years, made up the cohort.

The full study reports these points: A small share of clonotypes was detected in both CD4 and CD8 compartments, with the overlap likely arising from convergent recombination. Compared with the primary T-cell response, the secondary T-cell response was weaker but faster, peaking on day 5 rather than day 15. FACS-sorted repertoires could contain abundant contaminating clonotypes from the bulk population, so computational filtering was required. Because the study included only a couple of donors, the extent to which the findings can be generalized is limited. After the booster, most of the clones that had expanded following primary vaccination were detected again (almost 98% of CD4 and 85% to 90% of CD8), which suggests that memory was broadly maintained.

The instrument was an Illumina NovaSeq 6000. Synthesis of TCR cDNA relied on 5'RACE template switching, a step that introduced a universal primer site along with unique molecular identifiers. cDNA synthesis was primed from both the TCR alpha and TCR beta constant segments. Library amplification used two PCR steps, and the second PCR step added sample barcodes and sequencing adapters. Sequencing of libraries was performed on Illumina HiSeq 2500 (2x100 bp) or NovaSeq (2x150 bp). Processing in the source paper ran as follows. MIGEC was used to demultiplex reads and collapse the reads into UMI consensus sequences, and MiXCR was used for V(D)J alignment. Vaccine-responding clonotypes were defined with edgeR using replicate PBMC samples, requiring FDR below 0.01 and a log2 fold change above 5 up to day 15. Each bulk clonotype received a CD4 or CD8 identity based on whether the sequenced CD4 or CD8 repertoire contained that clonotype at higher abundance. The public reads were run again by TCRdb, first through fastp at Q25 and then through MiXCR, and only productive beta chains were kept. Under each unique CDR3 protein, matching rows form one entry showing the most common genes and DNA. It is TCRdb's table, rather than the study itself, that gives the V and J calls and clone size. The sample table lists 250,000 to 400,000 distinct CDR3 sequences, over 3.5% of them with a count of one. The top ten clonotypes cover about 22% of the sample.

CDR1 and CDR2 were assigned from the germline V gene as ENHRY and SYGVKD. V is clipped by 10 bases and J by 5 bases, and the sequence between their germline boundaries is 20 bases long. Counted from cysteine to phenylalanine, this CDR3 has 14 amino acids. Just the 42-base CDR3 DNA is kept, in frame starting at base 1. This sample's treatment or condition label indicates: live attenuated yellow fever vaccine strain. Two biological replicates of bulk PBMCs were collected at each blood-draw timepoint. PBMCs were isolated from peripheral blood using a standard Ficoll-Paque protocol. TriZol was used to extract RNA from bulk PBMCs, CD4 and CD8 fractions, and dextramer-positive and dextramer-negative fractions.

Sequencing was performed on PBMCs, taken 5 days after the yellow fever booster vaccination. This TCR derives from a man between 18 and 35 years old who received the YFV17D yellow fever vaccine. The sequence joins TRBV10-3 to TRBJ2-5; no D segment can be confidently identified. The DNA sequence reads TGTGCCACCGAGGAGACTGGGTCCGCTGAGACCCAGTACTTC. It encodes CATEETGSAETQYF.